The sequence of this T cell receptor (beta chain) was determined in a study of cytomegalovirus exposure and HLA in healthy donors. General study points: Accurate predictions that matched the HLA-A and HLA-B alleles of most subjects were reportedly made from TCR beta sequences.

Comment on this clone: Its antigen is still unknown.

The PCR used 60 Vbeta and 13 Jbeta primers. Some clones are missing from TCRdb's copy, which holds only in-frame ones; the method was immunoSEQ multiplex PCR. The repertoire includes about 160,000 clones, roughly 73% of them detected once, and over 4.5% sits in the top ten. The sample consisted of PBMCs. This TCR derives from a male donor in good health and CMV-seronegative.

CDR3 in DNA: TGTGCCAGCTCACCATCCACAGGAAACCCAGATACGCAGTATTTT. Amino acids: CASSPSTGNPDTQYF. The genes are TRBV18 and TRBJ2-3, with TRBD1 as a possible D gene (5 bases). The ends were cut back, 2 bases at V and 4 bases at J, with 13 bases in the middle. The CDR3 covers 15 residues. Germline V lookup: CDR1 KGHSH, CDR2 LQKENI.